This T cell receptor beta chain was documented in a study of T cells in Graves' hyperthyroidism and ophthalmopathy. TCR beta CDR3 sequences were amplified from RNA transcripts. First-round RT-PCR of the TCR CDR3 relied on the HTBI primer set. MiXCR, applied by TCRdb to the multiplex PCR reads, yields one record per CDR3 protein. The table records some 350,000 distinct CDR3 sequences, approximately 14% of them present only once. In this sample, this clonotype turned up many times. The material sequenced was blood. The TCR sequence derives from a young woman with Graves' hyperthyroidism that later progressed to Graves' ophthalmopathy.

CDR3 loop: CASSLFSGGSYNEQFF. The CDR3 region has the DNA TGTGCCAGCAGCTTATTCAGCGGGGGCTCCTACAATGAGCAGTTCTTC. J is TRBJ2-1 and V is TRBV7-9; 8 bases agree with TRBD2. From germline, CDR1 is SEHNR and CDR2 FQNEAQ (reference sequence). The trim removed 2 bases at V and 0 bases at J, leaving 3 bases unmatched. This CDR3 region has 16 residues.